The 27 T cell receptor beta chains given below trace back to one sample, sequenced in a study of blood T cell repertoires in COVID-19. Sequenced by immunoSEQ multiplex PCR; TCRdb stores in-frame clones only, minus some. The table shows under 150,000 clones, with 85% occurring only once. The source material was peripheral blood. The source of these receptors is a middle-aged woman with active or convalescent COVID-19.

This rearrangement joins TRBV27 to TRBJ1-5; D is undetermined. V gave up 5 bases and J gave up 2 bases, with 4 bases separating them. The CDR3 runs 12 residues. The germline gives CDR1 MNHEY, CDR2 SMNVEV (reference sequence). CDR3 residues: CASSRGNQPQHF. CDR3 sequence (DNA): TGTGCCAGCAGTCGTGGCAATCAGCCCCAGCATTTT.

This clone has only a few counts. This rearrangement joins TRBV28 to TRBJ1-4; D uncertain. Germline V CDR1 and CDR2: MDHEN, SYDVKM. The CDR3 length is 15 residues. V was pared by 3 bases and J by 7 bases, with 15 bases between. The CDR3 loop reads CASSLGPGWSEKLFF. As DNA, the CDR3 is TGTGCCAGCAGTTTGGGCCCGGGGTGGTCTGAAAAACTGTTTTTT.

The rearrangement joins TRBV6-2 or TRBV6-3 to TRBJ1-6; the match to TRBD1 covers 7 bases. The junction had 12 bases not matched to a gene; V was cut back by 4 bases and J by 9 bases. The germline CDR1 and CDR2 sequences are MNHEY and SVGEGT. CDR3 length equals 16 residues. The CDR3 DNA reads TGTGCCAGCAGTTCCAACCGACGACAGGGTTCTTCACCCCTCCACTTT. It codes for CASSSNRRQGSSPLHF.

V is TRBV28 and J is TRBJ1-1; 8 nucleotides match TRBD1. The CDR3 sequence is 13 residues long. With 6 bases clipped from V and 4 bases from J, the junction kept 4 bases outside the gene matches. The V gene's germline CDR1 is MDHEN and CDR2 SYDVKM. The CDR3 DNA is TGTGCCAGCAGAGAACAGGGGGGCACTGAAGCTTTCTTT. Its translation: CASREQGGTEAFF.

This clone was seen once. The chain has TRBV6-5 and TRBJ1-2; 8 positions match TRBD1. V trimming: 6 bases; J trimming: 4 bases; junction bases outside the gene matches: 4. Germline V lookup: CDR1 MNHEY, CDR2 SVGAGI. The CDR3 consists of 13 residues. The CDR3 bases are TGTGCCAGCAGGGACGGGACAGGCTATGGCTACACCTTC. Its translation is CASRDGTGYGYTF.

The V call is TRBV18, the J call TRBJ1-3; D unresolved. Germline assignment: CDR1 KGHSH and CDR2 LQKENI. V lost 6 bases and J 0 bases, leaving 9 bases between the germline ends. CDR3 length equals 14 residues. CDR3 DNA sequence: TGTGCCAGCTCGGAGATGAGCTCTGGAAACACCATATATTTT. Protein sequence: CASSEMSSGNTIYF. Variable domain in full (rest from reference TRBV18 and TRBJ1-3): NAGVMQNPRHLVRRRGQEARLRCSPMKGHSHVYWYRQLPEEGLKFMVYLQKENIIDESGMPKERFSAEFPKEGPSILRIQQVVRGDSAAYFCASSEMSSGNTIYFGEGSWLTVV.

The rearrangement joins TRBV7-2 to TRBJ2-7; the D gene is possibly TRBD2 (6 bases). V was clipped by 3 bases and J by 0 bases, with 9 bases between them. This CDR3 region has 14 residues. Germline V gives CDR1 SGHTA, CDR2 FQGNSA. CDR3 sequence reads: CASSLGLSSYEQYF. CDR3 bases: TGTGCCAGCAGCTTGGGACTCAGCTCCTACGAGCAGTACTTC.

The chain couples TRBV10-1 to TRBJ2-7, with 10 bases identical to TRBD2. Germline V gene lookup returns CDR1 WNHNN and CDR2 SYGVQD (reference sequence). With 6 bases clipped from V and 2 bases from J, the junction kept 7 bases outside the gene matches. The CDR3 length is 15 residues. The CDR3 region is CASSSSGGLPYEQYF. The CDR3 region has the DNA TGCGCCAGCAGCTCTAGCGGGGGTCTGCCCTACGAGCAGTACTTC.

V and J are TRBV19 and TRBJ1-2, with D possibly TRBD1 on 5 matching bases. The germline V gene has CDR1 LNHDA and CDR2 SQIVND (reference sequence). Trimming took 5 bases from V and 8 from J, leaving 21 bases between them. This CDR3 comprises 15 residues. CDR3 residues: CASSGGWVTDEGYTF. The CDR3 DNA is TGTGCCAGTAGTGGCGGCTGGGTGACAGATGAAGGCTACACCTTC.

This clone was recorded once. The DNA of the CDR3 is TGTGCCAGCACCGGACAGGGGGCTAACTATGGCTACACCTTC. The encoded protein is CASTGQGANYGYTF. The genes are TRBV7-2 and TRBJ1-2; TRBD1 agrees at 10 bases. The CDR3 is made up of 14 amino acids. V lost 7 bases, J lost 0 bases, and 2 bases stayed unmatched. Germline V lookup: CDR1 SGHTA, CDR2 FQGNSA. The entire variable domain, with the rest obtained from reference TRBV7-2 and TRBJ1-2, is as follows: GAGVSQSPSNKVTEKGKDVELRCDPISGHTALYWYRQSLGQGLEFLIYFQGNSAPDKSGLPSDRFSAERTGGSVSTLTIQRTQQEDSAVYLCASTGQGANYGYTFGSGTRLTVV.

CDR3 in amino acids: CASSAGQGSTEAFF. CDR3 sequence (DNA): TGCGCCAGCAGCGCGGGACAGGGGTCCACTGAAGCTTTCTTT. The chain carries TRBV5-1 and TRBJ1-1; 10 bases fit TRBD1. This CDR3 comprises 14 residues. V trimming: 4 bases; J trimming: 4 bases; junction bases outside the gene matches: 4. Germline CDR1 reads SGHRS; CDR2 reads YFSETQ. Complete variable domain (other parts from reference TRBV5-1 and TRBJ1-1): KAGVTQTPRYLIKTRGQQVTLSCSPISGHRSVSWYQQTPGQGLQFLFEYFSETQRNKGNFPGRFSGRQFSNSRSEMNVSTLELGDSALYLCASSAGQGSTEAFFGQGTRLTVV.

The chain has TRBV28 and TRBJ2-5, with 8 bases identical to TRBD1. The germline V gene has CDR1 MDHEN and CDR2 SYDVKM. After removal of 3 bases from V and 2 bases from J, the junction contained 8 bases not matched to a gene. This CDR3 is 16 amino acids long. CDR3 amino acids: CASSLSGGGPQETQYF. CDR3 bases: TGTGCCAGCAGTTTGTCAGGGGGCGGACCTCAAGAGACCCAGTACTTC.

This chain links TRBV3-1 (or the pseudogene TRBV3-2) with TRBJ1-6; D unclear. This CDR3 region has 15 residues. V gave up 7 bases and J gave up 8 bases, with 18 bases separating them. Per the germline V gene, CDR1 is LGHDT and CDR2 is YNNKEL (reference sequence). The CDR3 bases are TGTGCCAGCACTCCCGGCGGCGGGTCCTATTCACCCCTCCACTTT. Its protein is CASTPGGGSYSPLHF.

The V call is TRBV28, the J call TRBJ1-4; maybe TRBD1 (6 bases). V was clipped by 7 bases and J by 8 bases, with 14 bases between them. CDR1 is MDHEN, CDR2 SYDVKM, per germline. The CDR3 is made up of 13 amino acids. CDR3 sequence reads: CASIKGGGEKLFF. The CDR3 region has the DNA TGTGCCAGCATAAAAGGGGGTGGGGAAAAACTGTTTTTT.

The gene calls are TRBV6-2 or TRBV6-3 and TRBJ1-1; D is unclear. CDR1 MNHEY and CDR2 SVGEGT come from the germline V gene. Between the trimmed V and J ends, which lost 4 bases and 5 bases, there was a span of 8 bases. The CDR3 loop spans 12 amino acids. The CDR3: CASSLAPTEAFF. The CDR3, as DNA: TGTGCCAGCAGTTTAGCCCCAACTGAAGCTTTCTTT.

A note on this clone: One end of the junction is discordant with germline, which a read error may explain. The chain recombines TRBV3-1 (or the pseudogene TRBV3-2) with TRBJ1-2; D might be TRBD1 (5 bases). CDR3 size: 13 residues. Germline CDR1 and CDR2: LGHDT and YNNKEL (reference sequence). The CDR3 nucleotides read TGTGCCCGCAGCCCGGGGGGGTGGGGGGGCTACACCTTC. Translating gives CARSPGGWGGYTF.

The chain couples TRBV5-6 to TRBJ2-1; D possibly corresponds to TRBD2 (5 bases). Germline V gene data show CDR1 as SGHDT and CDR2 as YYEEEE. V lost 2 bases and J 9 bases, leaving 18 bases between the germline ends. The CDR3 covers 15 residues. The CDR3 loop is CASSFYNNRRSEQFF. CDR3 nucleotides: TGTGCCAGCAGCTTCTATAATAATCGGAGGAGTGAGCAGTTCTTC.

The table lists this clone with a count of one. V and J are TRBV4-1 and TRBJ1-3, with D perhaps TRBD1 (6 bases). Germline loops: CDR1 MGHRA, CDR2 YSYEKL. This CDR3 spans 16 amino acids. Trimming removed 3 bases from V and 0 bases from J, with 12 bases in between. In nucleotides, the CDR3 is TGCGCCAGCAGCCAGCCGGGACAAGGCTCTGGAAACACCATATATTTT. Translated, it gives CASSQPGQGSGNTIYF.

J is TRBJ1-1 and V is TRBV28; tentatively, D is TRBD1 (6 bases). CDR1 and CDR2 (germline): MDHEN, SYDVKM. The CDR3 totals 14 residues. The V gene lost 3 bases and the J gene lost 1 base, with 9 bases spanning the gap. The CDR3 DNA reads TGTGCCAGCAGTTTGACAGGTGGGAACACTGAAGCTTTCTTT. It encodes CASSLTGGNTEAFF.

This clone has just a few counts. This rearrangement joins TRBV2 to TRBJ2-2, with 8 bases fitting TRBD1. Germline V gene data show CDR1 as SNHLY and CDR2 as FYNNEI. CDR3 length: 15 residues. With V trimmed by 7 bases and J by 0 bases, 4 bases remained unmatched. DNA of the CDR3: TGTGCCAGCATCAAGGGACAGGCGAACACCGGGGAGCTGTTTTTT. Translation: CASIKGQANTGELFF.

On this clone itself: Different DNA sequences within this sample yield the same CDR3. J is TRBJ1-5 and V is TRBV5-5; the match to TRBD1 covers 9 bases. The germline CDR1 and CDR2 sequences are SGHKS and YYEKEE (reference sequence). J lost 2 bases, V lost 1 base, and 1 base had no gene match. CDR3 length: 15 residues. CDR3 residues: CASSLRTGGNQPQHF. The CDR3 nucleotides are TGTGCCAGCAGCTTGCGGACAGGGGGCAATCAGCCCCAGCATTTT.

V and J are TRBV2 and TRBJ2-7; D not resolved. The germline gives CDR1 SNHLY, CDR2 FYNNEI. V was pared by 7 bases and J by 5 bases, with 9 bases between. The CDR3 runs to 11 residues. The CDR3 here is CASNGYDEQYF. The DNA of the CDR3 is TGTGCCAGCAACGGGTACGACGAGCAGTACTTC.

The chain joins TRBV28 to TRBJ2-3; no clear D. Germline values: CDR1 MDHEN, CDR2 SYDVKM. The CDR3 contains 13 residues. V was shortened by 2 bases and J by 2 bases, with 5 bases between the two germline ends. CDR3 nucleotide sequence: TGTGCCAGCAGTTTACTTTACACAGATACGCAGTATTTT. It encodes CASSLLYTDTQYF.

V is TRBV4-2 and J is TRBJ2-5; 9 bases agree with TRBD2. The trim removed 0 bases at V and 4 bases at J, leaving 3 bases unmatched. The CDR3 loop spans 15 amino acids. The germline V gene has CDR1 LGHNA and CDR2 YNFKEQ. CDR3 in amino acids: CASSQDPTSGETQYF. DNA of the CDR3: TGTGCCAGCAGCCAAGATCCGACTAGCGGAGAGACCCAGTACTTC.

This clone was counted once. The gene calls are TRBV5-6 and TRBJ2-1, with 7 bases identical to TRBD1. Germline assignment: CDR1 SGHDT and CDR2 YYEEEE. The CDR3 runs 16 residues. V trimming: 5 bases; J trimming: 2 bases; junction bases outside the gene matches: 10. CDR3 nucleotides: TGTGCCAGCAGTTACTCCTTAGGGGGCGCCTACAATGAGCAGTTCTTC. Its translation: CASSYSLGGAYNEQFF.

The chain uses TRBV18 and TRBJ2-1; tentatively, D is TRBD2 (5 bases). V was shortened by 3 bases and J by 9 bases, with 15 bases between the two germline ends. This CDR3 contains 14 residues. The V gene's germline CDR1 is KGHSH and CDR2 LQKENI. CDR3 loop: CASSPSGIASEQFF. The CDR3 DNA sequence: TGTGCCAGCTCACCTTCGGGTATAGCGTCTGAGCAGTTCTTC.

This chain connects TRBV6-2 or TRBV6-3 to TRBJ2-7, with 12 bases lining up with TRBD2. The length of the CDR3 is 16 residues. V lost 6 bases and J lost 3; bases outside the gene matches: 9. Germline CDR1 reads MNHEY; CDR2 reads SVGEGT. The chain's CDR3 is CASSLRTSGIIYEQYF. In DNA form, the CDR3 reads TGTGCCAGCAGCCTACGGACTAGCGGGATTATCTACGAGCAGTACTTC.